This T cell receptor (beta chain) was profiled in a study of regulatory T cells in long-lasting Graves disease (dated by TCRdb to the early 2020s). In the study overall: Newly diagnosed Graves' disease patients had taken antithyroid drugs for less than 3 months. Peripheral blood TCR sequencing and RNA sequencing compared persistent Graves' disease patients with newly diagnosed Graves' disease patients. The study was registered as a clinical trial and conducted in China. A total of about 33 samples underwent TCR sequencing, from roughly 13 patients with persistent Graves' disease and about 20 patients with newly diagnosed Graves' disease.

The receptor library was made with multiplex PCR. The reads were generated on an Illumina HiSeq 4000. To build TCR beta libraries, CDR3 regions were amplified by Arm-PCR using iRepertoire HTBI primers. Before sequencing, the PCR products underwent gel purification. In the paper's pipeline: Gene usage analysis of CDR3 amino acid clonotypes used the roughly 60 TRBV and 14 to 15 TRBJ segments found across samples. COPE and FqMerger were used to merge filtered high-quality paired reads into contigs. BLAST was used to align contigs to IMGT TRBV, TRBD and TRBJ reference genes, and CDR3 was defined according to IMGT. Any clonotype with a frequency above 0.1% was classified as a highly expanded clone. Shannon entropy was used to measure repertoire diversity, and the Gini coefficient was used to measure V-J evenness. A clonotype found in more than one individual was treated as public. The raw public data were reprocessed by TCRdb itself: fastp quality trimming at Q25, MiXCR clonotype calling, in-frame beta chains only. Rows with a matching CDR3 protein are joined into one entry that keeps the most common DNA and genes. The V and J calls come from TCRdb's annotation, not from the publication. The sample includes 300,000 to 400,000 distinct CDR3 sequences, with 16% observed a single time. Around 27% of the sample is held by the ten biggest clonotypes.

The germline V gene (reference sequence) yields DFQATT for CDR1 and SNEGSKA for CDR2. 12 amino acids form the CDR3, both terminal residues included. The time point label of this sample denotes: newly diagnosed GD, antithyroid drugs for less than 3 months. RNA was extracted from PBMCs in TRIzol for both TCR sequencing and RNA sequencing. The diagnosis of Graves' disease was made according to American Thyroid Association guidelines. The patients came from an endocrinology department in Xi'an, China. Each patient gave approximately 8.8 milliliters of peripheral blood, collected in an EDTA anticoagulant tube. Ficoll Paque Plus density gradient separation was used to isolate PBMCs, and no additional T cell sorting was done. RNA quality was checked with an Agilent 2100 Bioanalyzer and agarose gel, and concentration with a NanoDrop 2000. Study-wide findings and limitations: Sequencing and analysis were limited to the TCR beta chain. Persistent patients shared more public clonotypes among themselves (fewer than 3,000) than newly diagnosed patients did (roughly 910). The authors acknowledged the small sample size as a limitation that may reduce accuracy. Lower TCR Shannon entropy and fewer highly expanded clones were observed in persistent Graves' disease patients than in newly diagnosed patients, which suggested clonal expansion. The study examined only peripheral blood because the primary lesion, thyroid tissue, could not be accessed. Persistent disease showed preferential use of TRBV28, TRBJ1-2 and TRBJ2-5, whereas newly diagnosed disease favored TRBV20-1 and TRBJ2-1.

In regard to this clonotype: The antigen it binds to is not known. The conserved phenylalanine or tryptophan is not found at the CDR3 terminus, so this likely reflects a read error. The DNA is omitted, as the CDR3 cannot be located on it reliably, and the CDR3 follows TCRdb's listing.

This sample was also put to use in a study of T cells in Graves' hyperthyroidism and ophthalmopathy. In that second paper, the authors write: Stable Graves' hyperthyroidism was defined as the absence of progression to ophthalmopathy over 18 months of follow-up. The hyperthyroidism patients were between 18 and 65 years old and newly diagnosed, with a disease duration of less than 2 months. Patients with uncontrolled infections, other autoimmune diseases, pregnancy or lactation were excluded. Clinical symptoms, serum thyroxine and TRAb, thyroid ultrasound, and orbital computed tomography formed the basis for the diagnoses. For the first round of RT-PCR on the TCR CDR3, the HTBI primer set was used together with the Qiagen OneStep RT-PCR kit. Most expanded thyroid clonotypes (frequency above 0.001) were also detected in blood, suggesting blood repertoires may reflect thyroid immune responses. A model built on a 13 V-J signature distinguished ophthalmopathy from stable hyperthyroidism, reaching roughly 88% sensitivity and 81.08% specificity in cross-validation and 80%/75% in testing. In validation, the model predicted progression to ophthalmopathy with approximately 71% sensitivity and about 72% specificity, a median of around six months before onset. TCR V-J signatures able to tell the groups apart were searched for in a discovery cohort of 95 or so patients, of whom approximately 40 had Graves' ophthalmopathy and 57 had stable Graves' hyperthyroidism. An independent validation cohort of around 19 hyperthyroidism patients and approximately 15 patients who later progressed to ophthalmopathy tested prospective prediction of ophthalmopathy. The 90 or so discovery patients were randomly split 7:3 into training and test sets. In over five Graves' hyperthyroidism patients, the study also compared T-cell repertoires from thyroid tissue with T-cell repertoires from blood. After blood sampling, hyperthyroidism patients were treated with methimazole at a starting dose of 30 mg daily, and ophthalmopathy patients were treated with high-dose intravenous methylprednisolone. A second multiplex PCR round built the libraries, followed by size selection and purification. Sequencing of the libraries was done on an Illumina HiSeq2000 using paired-end 100 bp reads. SOAPnuke was used to process the raw data, throwing out any read that contained adapters or uncalled bases, had a mean Phred below 15, or lacked an exact constant-primer or identifier match. COPE v1.2.5 was used to merge the high-quality paired reads, and each unique nucleotide sequence was defined as a clonotype. MiTCR v1.1 was used to align the clonotypes against IMGT TRBV, TRBD and TRBJ reference segments. The analysis included only V-J combinations with a frequency above 0.0001, which together covered 98% to 99.2% of the repertoires. The TCS score was defined as F50 (clonal expansion) divided by E x V (chaos), with BLOSUM62-based TCRdist calculated between CDR3 peptides within each V-J. Welch's t-statistics and random forest reduced several hundred V-J features to fewer than 15, which were used in a naive Bayes classifier (R e1071). No statistical method was used to set the sample size in advance, and investigators knew the group allocation. The paper describes TCR Vbeta CDR3 sequencing of 130 to 150 peripheral blood samples, made up of 43 ophthalmopathy patients, over 70 hyperthyroidism patients and around 17 progressor patients.

This TCR was recovered from a man aged 40-49 years with Graves disease. Donor details come from another sample of the same person, matched by shared clones. The chain uses TRBV20-1 and TRBJ1-2. The material sequenced was peripheral blood mononuclear cells (PBMCs), taken at new diagnosis, from a patient treated with antithyroid drugs. The encoded CDR3 is CSARGAGVVPSL.